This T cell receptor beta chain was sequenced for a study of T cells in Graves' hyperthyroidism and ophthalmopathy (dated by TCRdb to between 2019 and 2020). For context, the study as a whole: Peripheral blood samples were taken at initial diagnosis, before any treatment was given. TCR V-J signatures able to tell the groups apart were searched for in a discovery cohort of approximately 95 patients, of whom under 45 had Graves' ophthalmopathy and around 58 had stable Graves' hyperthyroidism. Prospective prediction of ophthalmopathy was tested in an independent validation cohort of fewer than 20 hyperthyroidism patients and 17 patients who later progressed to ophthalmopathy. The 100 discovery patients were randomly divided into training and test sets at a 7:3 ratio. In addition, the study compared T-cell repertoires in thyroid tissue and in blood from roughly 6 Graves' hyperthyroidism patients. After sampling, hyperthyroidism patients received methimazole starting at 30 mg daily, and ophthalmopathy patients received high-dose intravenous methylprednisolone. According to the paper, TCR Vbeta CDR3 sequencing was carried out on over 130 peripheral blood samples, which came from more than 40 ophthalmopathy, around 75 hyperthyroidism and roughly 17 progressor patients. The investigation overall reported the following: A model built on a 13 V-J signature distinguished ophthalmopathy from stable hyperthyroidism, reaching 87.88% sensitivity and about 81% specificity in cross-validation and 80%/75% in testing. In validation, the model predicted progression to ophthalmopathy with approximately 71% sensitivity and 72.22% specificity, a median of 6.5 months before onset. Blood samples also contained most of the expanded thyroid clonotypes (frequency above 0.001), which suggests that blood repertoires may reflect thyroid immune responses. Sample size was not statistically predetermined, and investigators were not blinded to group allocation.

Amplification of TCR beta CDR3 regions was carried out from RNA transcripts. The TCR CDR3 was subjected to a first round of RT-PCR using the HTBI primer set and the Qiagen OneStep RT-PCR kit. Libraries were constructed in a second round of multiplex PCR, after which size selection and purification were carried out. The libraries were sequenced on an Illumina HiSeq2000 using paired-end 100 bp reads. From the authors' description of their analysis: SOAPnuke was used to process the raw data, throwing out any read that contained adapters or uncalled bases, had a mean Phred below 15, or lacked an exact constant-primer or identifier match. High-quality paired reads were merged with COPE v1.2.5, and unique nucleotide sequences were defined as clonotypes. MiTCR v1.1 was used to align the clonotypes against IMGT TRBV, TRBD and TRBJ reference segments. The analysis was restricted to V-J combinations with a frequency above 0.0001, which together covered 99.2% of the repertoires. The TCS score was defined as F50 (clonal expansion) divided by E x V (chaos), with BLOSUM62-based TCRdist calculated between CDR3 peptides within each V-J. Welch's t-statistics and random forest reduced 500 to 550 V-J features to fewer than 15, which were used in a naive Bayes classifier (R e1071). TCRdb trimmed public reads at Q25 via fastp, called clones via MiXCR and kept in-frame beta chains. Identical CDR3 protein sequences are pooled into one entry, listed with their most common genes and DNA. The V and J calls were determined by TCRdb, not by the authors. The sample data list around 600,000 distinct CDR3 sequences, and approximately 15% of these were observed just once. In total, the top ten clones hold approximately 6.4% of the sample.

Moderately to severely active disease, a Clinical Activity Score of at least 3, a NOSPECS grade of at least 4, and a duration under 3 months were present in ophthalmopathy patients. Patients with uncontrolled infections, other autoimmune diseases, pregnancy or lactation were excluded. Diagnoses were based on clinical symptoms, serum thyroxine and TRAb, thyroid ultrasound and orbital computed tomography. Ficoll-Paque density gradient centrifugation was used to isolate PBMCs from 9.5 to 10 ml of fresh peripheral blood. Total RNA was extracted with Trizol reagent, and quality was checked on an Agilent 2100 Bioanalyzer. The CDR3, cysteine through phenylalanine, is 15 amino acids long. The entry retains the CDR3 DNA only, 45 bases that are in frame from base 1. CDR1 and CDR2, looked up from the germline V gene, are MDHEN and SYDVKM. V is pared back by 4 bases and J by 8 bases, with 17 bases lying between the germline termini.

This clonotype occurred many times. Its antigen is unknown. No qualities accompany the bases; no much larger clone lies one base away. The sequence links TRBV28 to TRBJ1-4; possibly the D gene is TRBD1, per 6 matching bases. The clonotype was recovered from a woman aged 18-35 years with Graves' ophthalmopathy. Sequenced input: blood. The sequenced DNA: TGTGCCAGCAGTTCGCCGACAGGAATGGGGGAAAAACTGTTTTTT. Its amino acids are CASSSPTGMGEKLFF. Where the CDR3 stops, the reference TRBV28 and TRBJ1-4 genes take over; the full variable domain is DVKVTQSSRYLVKRTGEKVFLECVQDMDHENMFWYRQDPGLGLRLIYFSYDVKMKEKGDIPEGYSVSREKKERFSLILESASTNQTSMYLCASSSPTGMGEKLFFGSGTQLSVL.